The 29 T cell receptor beta chains below all came from one sample that was sequenced in a study of shared clonotypes between healthy human individuals. Sequencing used immunoSEQ multiplex PCR; TCRdb keeps in-frame clones, though not all of them. Among about 1.5 million clones listed, approximately 98% were seen once. Sequenced material: naive CD4+ T cells sorted from blood. Sample subset: CD45RA+ positively selected. These receptor sequences come from a young man in good health.

The V call is TRBV5-4, the J call TRBJ2-2, with TRBD2 as a possible D gene (6 bases). Germline CDR1 is SGHNT and CDR2 is YYREEE (reference sequence). Trimming removed 9 bases at V and 1 base at J, with 13 bases between. This CDR3 is 14 amino acids long. CDR3 sequence: CATKEGENTGELFF. The DNA for the CDR3 is TGTGCCACCAAGGAGGGAGAGAACACCGGGGAGCTGTTTTTT.

This clone was seen once. Other DNA sequences in this sample translate to the same CDR3. V is TRBV5-1 and J is TRBJ2-1; no clear D. The ends were cut back, 5 bases at V and 6 bases at J, with 9 bases in the middle. Per germline, CDR1 SGHRS and CDR2 YFSETQ. The CDR3 length is 12 residues. CDR3 nucleotides: TGCGCCAGCAGTCTTTCGGGCAATGAGCAGTTCTTC. The encoded protein is CASSLSGNEQFF.

The gene calls are TRBV28 and TRBJ2-6; D not certain. Germline CDR1 reads MDHEN; CDR2 reads SYDVKM. CDR3 length: 16 amino acids. Trimming took off 2 bases at V and 0 bases at J, with 8 bases between the two ends. CDR3 DNA sequence: TGTGCCAGCAGTTTACTGGGGTCCTCTGGGGCCAACGTCCTGACTTTC. Protein sequence: CASSLLGSSGANVLTF.

As concerns this clone: Other DNA sequences in this sample translate to the same CDR3. The V call is TRBV15, the J call TRBJ2-7, with 8 bases that match TRBD2. Per the germline V gene, CDR1 is LNHNV and CDR2 is YYDKDF (reference sequence). V lost 1 base and J lost 3; bases outside the gene matches: 2. The CDR3 covers 14 residues. The CDR3 sequence is CATSRAGTSYEQYF. The CDR3 nucleotides read TGTGCCACCAGCAGAGCCGGGACTAGCTACGAGCAGTACTTC.

This clone has just one count. V gene TRBV7-9 combines with J gene TRBJ2-7; tentatively, D is TRBD2 (5 bases). Germline CDR1 reads SEHNR; CDR2 reads FQNEAQ (reference sequence). V lost 2 bases to trimming and J lost 0 bases, with 11 bases between them. The CDR3 is 15 amino acids. CDR3 amino acids: CASSLRRVGSYEQYF. The CDR3, as DNA: TGTGCCAGCAGCTTAAGGCGGGTTGGCTCCTACGAGCAGTACTTC.

This rearrangement joins TRBV6-4 to TRBJ1-3; 8 bases are a match to TRBD1. CDR3 length: 15 residues. Germline CDR1 MRHNA, CDR2 SNTAGT. Trimming took 7 bases from V and 8 from J; bases not matched to a gene: 13. The CDR3 nucleotides read TGTGCCAGCAACGTTCTTACGGACAGGGAGGACACCATATATTTT. Protein: CASNVLTDREDTIYF.

V and J are TRBV5-1 and TRBJ2-5; D might be TRBD2 (5 bases). There are 15 residues in the CDR3. Germline V gene data show CDR1 as SGHRS and CDR2 as YFSETQ. V lost 0 bases to trimming and J lost 1 base, with 10 bases between them. The CDR3 sequence is CASSLVPGGQETQYF. The DNA for the CDR3 is TGCGCCAGCAGCTTGGTACCCGGAGGCCAAGAGACCCAGTACTTC. The whole variable domain, filled in from reference TRBV5-1 and TRBJ2-5, reads KAGVTQTPRYLIKTRGQQVTLSCSPISGHRSVSWYQQTPGQGLQFLFEYFSETQRNKGNFPGRFSGRQFSNSRSEMNVSTLELGDSALYLCASSLVPGGQETQYFGPGTRLLVL.

This sequence joins TRBV11-2 and TRBJ1-3; D is unresolved. V shed 1 base and J shed 5 bases, with 3 bases lying between them. Looked up from germline, CDR1 is SGHAT and CDR2 is FQNNGV. There are 12 residues in the CDR3. CDR3 residues: CASSLARNTIYF. CDR3 DNA sequence: TGTGCCAGCAGCTTAGCCCGAAACACCATATATTTT.

J is TRBJ2-3 and V is TRBV5-4; 12 bases agree with TRBD2. This CDR3 contains 18 residues. The V and J ends lost 5 bases and 5 bases, in that order; junction bases with no gene match: 15. Germline lookup yields CDR1 SGHNT and CDR2 YYREEE (reference sequence). The CDR3 reads CASRGGGLAGGPGDTQYF. Written as DNA, the CDR3 is TGTGCCAGCAGAGGCGGCGGTCTAGCGGGAGGGCCGGGAGATACGCAGTATTTT.

The V gene is TRBV29-1, the J gene TRBJ1-5; D might be TRBD1 (6 bases). Germline V gene lookup returns CDR1 SQVTM and CDR2 ANQGSEA. The V end lost 4 bases, the J end lost 3 bases, and 10 bases lay between the germline ends. This CDR3 has 13 residues. The CDR3 spells CSVGGQINQPQHF. CDR3 bases: TGCAGCGTTGGCGGACAGATCAATCAGCCCCAGCATTTT. The full variable domain, its missing parts supplied by reference TRBV29-1 and TRBJ1-5, is SAVISQKPSRDICQRGTSLTIQCQVDSQVTMMFWYRQQPGQSLTLIATANQGSEATYESGFVIDKFPISRPNLTFSTLTVSNMSPEDSSIYLCSVGGQINQPQHFGDGTRLSIL.

This chain connects TRBV5-6 to TRBJ2-7, with D possibly matching TRBD2 (6 bases). V shed 4 bases and J shed 2 bases, with 7 bases lying between them. CDR3 size: 12 residues. Germline lookup yields CDR1 SGHDT and CDR2 YYEEEE. CDR3 residues: CASSRGAYEQYF. CDR3 in DNA: TGTGCCAGCAGCCGCGGGGCCTACGAGCAGTACTTC. Full variable domain (rest looked up from reference TRBV5-6 and TRBJ2-7): DAGVTQSPTHLIKTRGQQVTLRCSPKSGHDTVSWYQQALGQGPQFIFQYYEEEERQRGNFPDRFSGHQFPNYSSELNVNALLLGDSALYLCASSRGAYEQYFGPGTRLTVT.

DNA of the CDR3: TGTGCCAGCAGCTTGGGGACTAGGGCAGATACGCAGTATTTT. Translated: CASSLGTRADTQYF. The chain carries TRBV5-6 and TRBJ2-3; 7 bases align to TRBD2. Trimming cost V 0 bases and J 4 bases; bases outside gene matches: 2. This CDR3 is 14 amino acids long. From germline, CDR1 is SGHDT and CDR2 YYEEEE.

This rearrangement joins TRBV2 to TRBJ2-7, with D possibly TRBD2 on 6 matching bases. Trimming took off 1 base at V and 3 bases at J, with 16 bases between the two ends. This CDR3 spans 16 amino acids. The germline V gene encodes CDR1 SNHLY and CDR2 FYNNEI. The CDR3 region is CASSEGRGIGNYEQYF. CDR3 DNA: TGTGCCAGCAGTGAAGGTCGCGGGATAGGCAACTACGAGCAGTACTTC.

The chain is built from TRBV19 and TRBJ1-5; no firm D call. V was cut by 6 bases and J by 7 bases, with 13 bases left in between. The CDR3 loop spans 13 amino acids. CDR1 LNHDA and CDR2 SQIVND come from the germline V gene (reference sequence). As DNA, the CDR3 is TGTGCCAGTAGATGGAGGCGCGAACAGCCCCAGCATTTT. Amino acids: CASRWRREQPQHF.

The chain couples TRBV6-5 to TRBJ2-7, with a weak D call TRBD2 (5 bases). V was shortened by 0 bases and J by 2 bases, with 11 bases between the two germline ends. The CDR3 consists of 15 residues. Germline-derived CDR1 and CDR2 are MNHEY and SVGAGI. As DNA, the CDR3 is TGTGCCAGCAGTTACTCGCGGGCCTTAACCTACGAGCAGTACTTC. Its protein is CASSYSRALTYEQYF.

V usage is TRBV27 and J usage is TRBJ2-3, with a possible D match to TRBD1 (7 bases). V lost 1 base and J lost 8, with 13 bases in between. Germline V gene data show CDR1 as MNHEY and CDR2 as SMNVEV (reference sequence). The CDR3 is 14 residues long. The CDR3 is CASSLCQGDCTQYF. CDR3 DNA: TGTGCCAGCAGTTTATGTCAGGGGGACTGTACGCAGTATTTT.

The chain is built from TRBV25-1 and TRBJ2-7; D possibly matches TRBD1 or TRBD2 (5 bases each). The CDR3 has 16 amino acids. In germline, CDR1 is MGHDK, CDR2 SYGVNS. V was shortened by 0 bases and J by 2 bases, with 14 bases between the two germline ends. The CDR3, as DNA: TGTGCCAGCAGTGAATATTCGGCAGGGAGACCCTACGAGCAGTACTTC. It translates to CASSEYSAGRPYEQYF.

CDR3 DNA sequence: TGCGCCAGCAGTGAGTCTAGGGGCTCCTACGAGCAGTACTTC. Its translation: CASSESRGSYEQYF. The V call is TRBV10-1, the J call TRBJ2-7, with D perhaps TRBD1 (5 bases). There are 14 residues in the CDR3. In germline, CDR1 is WNHNN, CDR2 SYGVQD (reference sequence). V was cut by 0 bases and J by 0 bases, with 6 bases left in between.

This clone was counted a single time. The chain employs TRBV28 and TRBJ2-3; perhaps TRBD1 as D (5 bases). Germline V gene sequence: CDR1 MDHEN, CDR2 SYDVKM. The CDR3 extends over 15 amino acids. The V end lost 5 bases, the J end lost 2 bases, and 14 bases lay between the germline ends. CDR3 in DNA: TGTGCCAGCAGTACACGGTGGGGCCCCACAGATACGCAGTATTTT. The encoded protein is CASSTRWGPTDTQYF.

The rearrangement joins TRBV4-1 to TRBJ1-5; D unresolved. Trimming took off 1 base at V and 2 bases at J, with 12 bases between the two ends. This CDR3 has 16 residues. Germline assignment: CDR1 MGHRA and CDR2 YSYEKL. The DNA of the CDR3 is TGCGCCAGCAGCCAAGTTTGGTTGTTGGGCAATCAGCCCCAGCATTTT. It is translated as CASSQVWLLGNQPQHF.

The chain couples TRBV7-2 to TRBJ2-7; 10 nucleotides line up with TRBD2. With V trimmed by 4 bases and J by 5 bases, 5 bases remained unmatched. The CDR3 has 14 amino acids. Germline V CDR1 and CDR2: SGHTA, FQGNSA. CDR3 nucleotide sequence: TGTGCCAGCAGCTCAGCGGGAGGGCCCGACGAGCAGTACTTC. It codes for CASSSAGGPDEQYF.

Of note for this clone: Other DNA sequences from this sample encode an identical CDR3 as well. The genes are TRBV5-1 and TRBJ1-4, with D hard to call. Deletions cut 2 bases from V and 4 bases from J, with 9 bases between. CDR1 SGHRS and CDR2 YFSETQ come from the germline V gene. The CDR3 spans 14 residues. CDR3: CASSLDQVNEKLFF. CDR3 DNA: TGCGCCAGCAGCTTAGATCAGGTTAATGAAAAACTGTTTTTT.

This chain links TRBV19 with TRBJ1-5, with a tentative D call TRBD1 (5 bases). Germline V gene lookup returns CDR1 LNHDA and CDR2 SQIVND (reference sequence). This CDR3 has 15 residues. V shed 1 base and J shed 2 bases, with 9 bases lying between them. The CDR3 is CASSIAGRGNQPQHF. CDR3 nucleotides: TGTGCCAGTAGTATAGCGGGACGTGGCAATCAGCCCCAGCATTTT.

The V call is TRBV5-1, the J call TRBJ2-3, with a tentative D call TRBD1 (6 bases). The V gene lost 4 bases and the J gene lost 1 base, with 10 bases spanning the gap. The germline gives CDR1 SGHRS, CDR2 YFSETQ. The CDR3 is made up of 14 amino acids. This chain's CDR3 is CASSTWTGTDTQYF. The CDR3 DNA follows: TGCGCCAGCAGCACCTGGACAGGCACAGATACGCAGTATTTT.

The V and J genes are TRBV4-1 and TRBJ2-2; D call uncertain. CDR3 length equals 15 residues. Germline V lookup: CDR1 MGHRA, CDR2 YSYEKL. Trimming removed 1 base at V and 1 base at J, with 7 bases between. The CDR3 sequence is CASSQVAQNTGELFF. In DNA, the CDR3 is TGCGCCAGCAGCCAAGTTGCCCAGAACACCGGGGAGCTGTTTTTT.

The chain is built from TRBV5-5 and TRBJ2-3; D not certain. Germline V gene lookup returns CDR1 SGHKS and CDR2 YYEKEE (reference sequence). The V end was cut by 0 bases, the J end by 5 bases, with 4 bases between. The CDR3 spans 12 residues. CDR3 coding DNA: TGTGCCAGCAGCTTGGAGAGAGATACGCAGTATTTT. Encoded protein: CASSLERDTQYF.

The gene calls are TRBV10-3 and TRBJ2-1, with D possibly called TRBD1 or TRBD2 (6 bases each). Trimming left V 4 bases short and J 1 base short, with 11 bases between. The germline CDR1 and CDR2 sequences are ENHRY and SYGVKD. The length of the CDR3 is 15 residues. As DNA, the CDR3 is TGTGCCATCAGTGGGGGGGACACATCCTACAATGAGCAGTTCTTC. As protein: CAISGGDTSYNEQFF.

V and J are TRBV7-8 and TRBJ1-1, with 7 nucleotides matching TRBD1. The germline CDR1 and CDR2 sequences are SGHVS and FQNEAQ. The CDR3 runs 16 residues. V dropped 6 bases and J dropped 10; count of bases not matched to a gene: 20. The CDR3 reads CASSSRVGGDRSRAFF. CDR3 nucleotide sequence: TGTGCCAGCAGTTCCCGGGTAGGGGGCGATCGTAGTAGAGCTTTCTTT.

The CDR3 is CASQDRGSYEQYF. The CDR3 DNA reads as TGTGCCAGCCAGGACAGGGGAAGCTACGAGCAGTACTTC. This chain uses TRBV2 with TRBJ2-7; TRBD1 matches at 9 bases. V trimming: 8 bases; J trimming: 3 bases; junction bases outside the gene matches: 5. CDR1 is SNHLY, CDR2 FYNNEI, per germline. The CDR3 is 13 amino acids.